This TCR beta chain was identified during a study of CD8 T cells in ankylosing spondylitis. Findings and caveats of the study: The authors reported significant enrichment of disease-linked clones in matched ankylosing spondylitis synovial fluid. Several highly homologous variants made up a TCR beta motif that seemed to typify ankylosing spondylitis blood. Earlier studies detected some motif variants in reactive arthritis synovial fluid and blood.

V was clipped by 5 bases and J by 9 bases, with 16 bases between them. The CDR3 runs 13 residues. CDR1 SGHAT and CDR2 FQNNGV come from the germline V gene. Turning to this clonotype: Its antigen is not identified.

As the method for making TCR beta libraries, quantitative 5'-RACE with molecular barcodes was used. TCRdb re-analysed the 5' RACE reads in MiXCR, keeping a single row per CDR3 protein. The data hold about 360,000 distinct CDR3 sequences, with roughly 20% observed a single time. The sequencing sample was made of blood, either unsorted or a sorted T cell fraction (not recorded which). This TCR came from a male donor with ankylosing spondylitis or in good health (not recorded which). The chain combines TRBV11-2 with TRBJ2-5, with D perhaps given as TRBD1 or TRBD2 (5 bases each). CDR3 DNA: TGTGCCAGCAGCCCCGGTATGGGGGTGTCCCAGTACTTC. This sequence encodes CASSPGMGVSQYF.